These 19 T cell receptor beta chains share one sample of origin, sequenced in a study of beta chain features in type 1 diabetes. The study, taken as a whole, reports: For Type 1 diabetes patients, all four CD4+ subsets carried TCRB CDR3s that were moderately but significantly shorter.

Expressed TCRB transcripts were sequenced because the isolated RNA had all been reverse transcribed beforehand. Sequencing was performed with immunoSEQ multiplex PCR; in TCRdb, only in-frame clones are kept and a portion is missing. The repertoire has about 150,000 clones, 10% of them found once; the top ten carry more than 0.45%. Antigens for these TCRs are unknown. The specimen sequenced was central memory CD4+ T cells from blood. These receptors were obtained from a man under 40 with type 1 diabetes.

This clone showed up just a few times. V and J are TRBV5-6 and TRBJ1-1; 7 nucleotides agree with TRBD1. V shed 0 bases, J shed 5 bases, and the junction held 13 bases outside the gene matches. Per germline, CDR1 SGHDT and CDR2 YYEEEE. The CDR3 is 17 residues long. CDR3 amino acids: CASSLAVLQGVRTEAFF. The CDR3 DNA reads TGTGCCAGCAGCTTGGCCGTACTTCAGGGGGTTCGGACTGAAGCTTTCTTT. The full variable domain, rest sourced from reference TRBV5-6 and TRBJ1-1, is DAGVTQSPTHLIKTRGQQVTLRCSPKSGHDTVSWYQQALGQGPQFIFQYYEEEERQRGNFPDRFSGHQFPNYSSELNVNALLLGDSALYLCASSLAVLQGVRTEAFFGQGTRLTVV.

The table lists this clone with a few counts. This CDR3 reads CASSLGDRDNEKLFF. CDR3 nucleotide sequence: TGTGCCAGCAGCTTAGGGGACAGGGACAATGAAAAACTGTTTTTT. This chain connects TRBV7-2 to TRBJ1-4; 9 bases map to TRBD1. Germline V CDR1 and CDR2: SGHTA, FQGNSA. The CDR3 is 15 amino acids. After removal of 1 base from V and 5 bases from J, the junction contained 2 bases not matched to a gene.

The chain employs TRBV5-4 and TRBJ2-2; 7 bases align to TRBD1. With 2 bases clipped from V and 5 bases from J, the junction kept 9 bases outside the gene matches. The V gene's germline CDR1 is SGHNT and CDR2 YYREEE (reference sequence). This CDR3 region has 16 residues. The CDR3 loop is CASSLYQGGTTGELFF. The CDR3, as DNA: TGTGCCAGCAGCTTATACCAAGGGGGCACTACCGGGGAGCTGTTTTTT.

This clone was seen a few times. The chain carries TRBV7-9 and TRBJ2-7; D uncertain. CDR1 and CDR2 (germline): SEHNR, FQNEAQ (reference sequence). V gave up 7 bases and J gave up 2 bases, with 21 bases separating them. This CDR3 spans 16 amino acids. In DNA, the CDR3 is TGTGCCAGCACCCTGGGCCGCCTTGACCCAGCCTACGAGCAGTACTTC. Translated, it gives CASTLGRLDPAYEQYF.

The CDR3 DNA reads as TGTGCCAGCTCACCCAACCCTGAGTCCTACGAGCAGTACTTC. Protein sequence: CASSPNPESYEQYF. The V gene is TRBV18, the J gene TRBJ2-7; D gene unclear. The length of the CDR3 is 14 residues. Looked up from germline, CDR1 is KGHSH and CDR2 is LQKENI. V was cut by 3 bases and J by 1 base, with 10 bases left in between.

Here the CDR3 reads CASSQARSQGGTEAFF. The CDR3 bases are TGTGCCAGCAGCCAAGCCCGCAGTCAGGGAGGCACTGAAGCTTTCTTT. This sequence joins TRBV4-2 and TRBJ1-1; D is perhaps TRBD1 (5 bases). The CDR3 spans 16 residues. Trimming cost V 1 base and J 4 bases, with 16 bases left between them. Germline V gene lookup returns CDR1 LGHNA and CDR2 YNFKEQ.

This chain joins TRBV5-5 and TRBJ2-1, with 9 positions matching TRBD1. Germline CDR1 reads SGHKS; CDR2 reads YYEKEE (reference sequence). V gave up 0 bases and J gave up 7 bases; unmatched junction bases: 8. The CDR3 is 16 residues long. The CDR3 spells CASSLVWDRAANEQFF. The DNA for the CDR3 is TGTGCCAGCAGCTTGGTATGGGACAGGGCGGCAAATGAGCAGTTCTTC.

This clone was counted between two and nine times. CDR3 nucleotides: TGTGCCAGCAGCGGCCAAGGACAGGGGGCTTACGAGCAGTACTTC. This sequence encodes CASSGQGQGAYEQYF. The chain links TRBV7-2 to TRBJ2-7; 11 bases align to TRBD1. The J segment lost 4 bases and the V segment lost 5 bases, leaving 7 bases of the junction unmatched. CDR1 SGHTA and CDR2 FQGNSA come from the germline V gene. The CDR3 spans 15 residues.

This clone has only a few counts. The CDR3 protein is CASSQDGQSNYGYTF. The CDR3, as DNA: TGCGCCAGCAGCCAAGATGGGCAGTCTAACTATGGCTACACCTTC. The rearrangement uses TRBV4-1 and TRBJ1-2, with unresolved D. Trimming took off 0 bases at V and 0 bases at J, with 8 bases between the two ends. This CDR3 region has 15 residues. Germline lookup yields CDR1 MGHRA and CDR2 YSYEKL.

The rearrangement uses TRBV5-1 and TRBJ2-4, with D perhaps matching TRBD1 (6 bases). The V gene lost 2 bases and the J gene lost 1 base, with 16 bases spanning the gap. This CDR3 has 17 amino acids. Germline V gene data show CDR1 as SGHRS and CDR2 as YFSETQ. The CDR3 sequence: CASSFALDSDAKNIQYF. The DNA for the CDR3 is TGCGCCAGCAGCTTCGCATTGGACAGCGACGCCAAAAACATTCAGTACTTC.

A few counts support this clone. J is TRBJ1-2 and V is TRBV5-1, with D maybe TRBD1 (6 bases). CDR1 SGHRS and CDR2 YFSETQ come from the germline V gene. CDR3 length: 14 residues. The V and J ends lost 4 bases and 7 bases respectively, with 17 bases between them. The CDR3 DNA follows: TGCGCCAGCAGCAAGGGGGATCGTGGCAGTGGCTACACCTTC. As protein: CASSKGDRGSGYTF.

The gene calls are TRBV27 and TRBJ1-1, with D uncertain. CDR3 length equals 16 residues. Germline lookup yields CDR1 MNHEY and CDR2 SMNVEV (reference sequence). V dropped 3 bases and J dropped 5 bases, with 19 bases sitting between them. In DNA form, the CDR3 reads TGTGCCAGCAGTTTTCGGGTTGGAAGAGTGAGTACTGAAGCTTTCTTT. Its translation: CASSFRVGRVSTEAFF.

The CDR3 loop is CASSLFATSGSHEQFF. The CDR3, as DNA: TGTGCCAGCAGCTTGTTCGCGACTAGCGGGAGCCATGAGCAGTTCTTC. The chain uses TRBV5-6 and TRBJ2-1; TRBD2 agrees at 12 bases. CDR3 length: 16 residues. V trimming: 1 base; J trimming: 8 bases; junction bases outside the gene matches: 7. Germline V gene lookup returns CDR1 SGHDT and CDR2 YYEEEE.

This chain joins TRBV30 and TRBJ2-1; TRBD2 matches 7 bases. Germline V lookup: CDR1 GTSNPN, CDR2 SVGIG (reference sequence). This CDR3 region has 14 residues. Losses at the gene ends were 5 bases for V and 1 base for J; bases not matched to a gene: 5. The CDR3 reads CAWQRGRSYNEQFF. The CDR3 coding sequence is TGTGCCTGGCAGCGGGGAAGATCCTACAATGAGCAGTTCTTC.

This clone was observed a handful of times. The chain carries TRBV2 and TRBJ2-2, with 10 bases that match TRBD1. This CDR3 region has 17 residues. The germline V gene has CDR1 SNHLY and CDR2 FYNNEI. J was trimmed by 7 bases and V by 1 base; bases with no gene match: 9. The CDR3 DNA sequence: TGTGCCAGCAGTGAAGTCGGTTGGACAGGGGGAGGCGGGGAGCTGTTTTTT. Protein product: CASSEVGWTGGGGELFF.

The chain uses TRBV6-5 and TRBJ2-1; 10 bases match TRBD2. CDR1 and CDR2 (germline): MNHEY, SVGAGI. The CDR3 length is 16 residues. The V gene end was trimmed by 0 bases and the J gene end by 9 bases; junction bases not matched to a gene: 8. The CDR3: CASSYSALAGVVEQFF. The CDR3, as DNA: TGTGCCAGCAGTTACTCAGCCCTAGCGGGAGTGGTTGAGCAGTTCTTC.

This clone was seen many times. This rearrangement joins TRBV28 to TRBJ1-5; D unresolved. Trimming took 6 bases from V and 0 from J, leaving 18 bases between them. The CDR3 is 17 residues long. The germline CDR1 and CDR2 sequences are MDHEN and SYDVKM. CDR3 bases: TGTGCCAGCAGGGCCACTGGGCCGGACTATAGCAATCAGCCCCAGCATTTT. As protein: CASRATGPDYSNQPQHF.

This clone was detected many times. For the CDR3, the DNA is TGTGCCAGCAGGGATTTATATTCGGGGCCTAGCGGTAGTGGGTACTACAATGAGCAGTTCTTC. It yields the protein CASRDLYSGPSGSGYYNEQFF. The V gene is TRBV27, the J gene TRBJ2-1; 7 bases map to TRBD2. The V segment lost 6 bases and the J segment 3 bases; nucleotides outside the gene matches: 26. This CDR3 is 21 amino acids long. CDR1 and CDR2 (germline): MNHEY, SMNVEV (reference sequence).

The CDR3 nucleotides read TGTGCCAGCAGCTATAGCGGATATGAGCAGTTCTTC. Protein product: CASSYSGYEQFF. This chain uses TRBV2 with TRBJ2-1; maybe TRBD2 (6 bases). CDR3 size: 12 residues. Germline CDR1 reads SNHLY; CDR2 reads FYNNEI. Trimming took off 6 bases at V and 8 bases at J, with 11 bases between the two ends.